The next 20 T cell receptor beta chains were all read from a single sample in a study of early T cells in non-severe SARS-CoV-2 infection. A single record per CDR3 protein comes from TCRdb applying MiXCR to the 5' RACE reads. The sample yields fewer than 120,000 distinct CDR3 sequences, around an eighth seen once. The sequenced sample was whole blood, obtained at baseline. Source of these receptors: an adult who was a healthcare worker with PCR-confirmed SARS-CoV-2 infection or an uninfected control (not recorded which).

This clonotype was detected only a few times. This chain joins TRBV7-2 and TRBJ2-3; D ambiguous. Germline values: CDR1 SGHTA, CDR2 FQGNSA. This CDR3 is built from 14 residues. V was trimmed by 4 bases and J by 2 bases, leaving 10 bases between them. The CDR3 DNA sequence: TGTGCCAGCAGCTCCCGCGCCTTCACAGATACGCAGTATTTT. Translation gives CASSSRAFTDTQYF.

The chain recombines TRBV20-1 with TRBJ1-1, with D unclear. This CDR3 spans 13 amino acids. Trimming pared 5 bases from V and 7 bases from J, leaving 17 bases between. CDR1 DFQATT and CDR2 SNEGSKA come from the germline V gene (reference sequence). The CDR3 region is CSAGGAPKVEAFF. The CDR3 DNA follows: TGCAGTGCTGGTGGTGCACCGAAGGTTGAAGCTTTCTTT.

This sequence joins TRBV20-1 and TRBJ2-1, with 8 bases matching TRBD2. The CDR3 is 16 amino acids. Looked up from germline, CDR1 is DFQATT and CDR2 is SNEGSKA (reference sequence). V was clipped by 0 bases and J by 2 bases; unmatched bases: 6. CDR3 sequence (DNA): TGCAGTGCTAGAGATCAGGCAGCGGGGGCCTACAATGAGCAGTTCTTC. Protein: CSARDQAAGAYNEQFF.

The chain combines TRBV20-1 with TRBJ2-3; no definite D call. The ends were cut back, 3 bases at V and 0 bases at J, with 13 bases in the middle. The germline gives CDR1 DFQATT, CDR2 SNEGSKA (reference sequence). The CDR3 covers 15 residues. Here the CDR3 DNA reads TGCAGTGCTAGTATGGCTACCCTTAGCACAGATACGCAGTATTTT. Translated: CSASMATLSTDTQYF.

This chain connects TRBV6-5 to TRBJ2-3; possibly TRBD2 for D (6 bases). The CDR3 loop spans 15 amino acids. Germline assignment: CDR1 MNHEY and CDR2 SVGAGI. The V gene lost 4 bases and the J gene lost 0 bases, with 11 bases spanning the gap. CDR3 sequence (DNA): TGTGCCAGCAGTTTCCACCGGGAGAGCACAGATACGCAGTATTTT. It is translated as CASSFHRESTDTQYF.

This chain links TRBV4-1 with TRBJ1-5; D gene unclear. The CDR3 consists of 17 residues. CDR1 MGHRA and CDR2 YSYEKL come from the germline V gene. V was shortened by 0 bases and J by 8 bases, with 20 bases between the two germline ends. The CDR3 reads CASSQDPPVSVNEPQHF. The CDR3 DNA is TGCGCCAGCAGCCAAGACCCACCCGTATCCGTAAATGAGCCCCAGCATTTT.

This clonotype occurred many times. The chain links TRBV5-1 to TRBJ2-5, with TRBD1 matching 10 bases. CDR3 length: 13 residues. V trimming: 2 bases; J trimming: 9 bases; junction bases outside the gene matches: 4. Germline CDR1 and CDR2: SGHRS and YFSETQ. The DNA of the CDR3 is TGCGCCAGCAGCTTTGGACAGGGGGAGTCCCAGTACTTC. This encodes CASSFGQGESQYF.

The rearrangement uses TRBV30 and TRBJ1-4; the match to TRBD1 covers 10 bases. CDR3 size: 15 residues. J lost 8 bases, V lost 4 bases, and 10 bases had no gene match. Germline CDR1 and CDR2: GTSNPN and SVGIG (reference sequence). CDR3 protein: CAWTPGQGIGEKLFF. For the CDR3, the DNA is TGTGCCTGGACGCCGGGACAGGGGATTGGAGAAAAACTGTTTTTT.

The J gene is TRBJ1-1, the V gene TRBV29-1; 8 bases are shared with TRBD1. The CDR3 spans 13 residues. V lost 4 bases to trimming and J lost 0 bases; unmatched junction nucleotides: 1. CDR1 is SQVTM and CDR2 is ANQGSEA in the germline V gene. The chain's CDR3 is CSVGTGLNTEAFF. The CDR3 DNA sequence: TGCAGCGTTGGGACAGGGCTGAACACTGAAGCTTTCTTT.

This clonotype occurred many times. V and J are TRBV6-1 and TRBJ1-2; D ambiguous. The V and J ends lost 0 bases and 3 bases respectively, with 8 bases between them. This CDR3 is built from 14 residues. CDR1 MNHNS and CDR2 SASEGT come from the germline V gene. The CDR3 sequence is CASSEAGGDYGYTF. CDR3 nucleotide sequence: TGTGCCAGCAGTGAAGCCGGAGGTGACTATGGCTACACCTTC.

This clonotype was seen at least ten times. The genes are TRBV2 and TRBJ2-3; 9 bases map to TRBD2. CDR3 size: 16 residues. Germline V CDR1 and CDR2: SNHLY, FYNNEI. J was trimmed by 4 bases and V by 2 bases; bases with no gene match: 7. This chain's CDR3 is CASSEWSGGRSDTQYF. CDR3 bases: TGTGCCAGCAGTGAATGGAGCGGGGGGAGGTCAGATACGCAGTATTTT.

This clonotype appeared many times. V usage is TRBV25-1 and J usage is TRBJ2-3, with 7 bases fitting TRBD2. The CDR3 runs 15 residues. V lost 3 bases to trimming and J lost 5 bases; unmatched junction nucleotides: 8. CDR1 is MGHDK and CDR2 is SYGVNS in the germline V gene. The CDR3 nucleotides read TGTGCCAGCAGTGAGGGGGAGGGGTTTTTAGATACGCAGTATTTT. Translated, it gives CASSEGEGFLDTQYF.

This clonotype was seen at least ten times. The chain recombines TRBV27 with TRBJ1-2; TRBD1 matches at 7 bases. V shed 5 bases, J shed 5 bases, and the junction held 5 bases outside the gene matches. The CDR3 runs to 13 residues. Germline V gene data show CDR1 as MNHEY and CDR2 as SMNVEV (reference sequence). CDR3 residues: CASSVAQGYGYTF. The CDR3 bases are TGTGCCAGCAGTGTAGCACAGGGGTATGGCTACACCTTC.

This clonotype appeared a few times. The junction differs from germline at one of its ends, possibly a read error. This chain uses TRBV5-1 with TRBJ1-1; D not certain. Germline CDR1 and CDR2: SGHRS and YFSETQ. This CDR3 has 14 residues. CDR3 protein: CTSSESGFSTEAFF. The DNA of the CDR3 is TGCACCAGCAGCGAAAGCGGGTTTAGCACTGAAGCTTTCTTT. The variable domain in full, completed from reference TRBV5-1 and TRBJ1-1, reads KAGVTQTPRYLIKTRGQQVTLSCSPISGHRSVSWYQQTPGQGLQFLFEYFSETQRNKGNFPGRFSGRQFSNSRSEMNVSTLELGDSALYLCTSSESGFSTEAFFGQGTRLTVV.

The chain recombines TRBV7-9 with TRBJ1-1; no firm D call. Germline assignment: CDR1 SEHNR and CDR2 FQNEAQ (reference sequence). Trimming took 6 bases from V and 11 from J, leaving 22 bases between them. CDR3 length: 14 amino acids. In nucleotides, the CDR3 is TGTGCCAGCAGGTATATGGACGAAGGAATCTCGGCTTTCTTT. It translates to CASRYMDEGISAFF.

This clonotype has just a few counts. V is TRBV30 and J is TRBJ2-7, with 8 bases aligning to TRBD1. Trimming took 8 bases from V and 0 from J; bases not matched to a gene: 3. The CDR3 is made up of 12 amino acids. The germline V gene encodes CDR1 GTSNPN and CDR2 SVGIG (reference sequence). The CDR3: CAGDRSSYEQYF. The CDR3 DNA sequence: TGTGCCGGGGACAGGAGCTCCTACGAGCAGTACTTC.

This clonotype has more than one count but fewer than ten. DNA for the CDR3: TGTGCCAGCAAAGTGCGGGAGGGCTATGGCTACACCTTC. This sequence encodes CASKVREGYGYTF. V is TRBV28 and J is TRBJ1-2; no firm D call. V lost 7 bases and J lost 4, with 13 bases in between. The CDR3 totals 13 residues. Germline CDR1 MDHEN, CDR2 SYDVKM.

Ten or more counts support this clonotype. This sequence joins TRBV7-2 and TRBJ2-3; D unclear. This CDR3 has 11 amino acids. V lost 5 bases, J lost 2 bases, and 2 bases lay in between. Germline V CDR1 and CDR2: SGHTA, FQGNSA. CDR3 coding DNA: TGTGCCAGCAGCCTCACAGATACGCAGTATTTT. It encodes CASSLTDTQYF.

This clonotype was detected many times. This rearrangement joins TRBV2 to TRBJ1-2, with D uncertain. The CDR3 totals 12 residues. V lost 7 bases, J lost 6 bases, and 12 bases lay in between. Germline-derived CDR1 and CDR2 are SNHLY and FYNNEI. CDR3 sequence (DNA): TGTGCCAGCACCCGCGAGGAGGATGGCTACACCTTC. Encoded protein: CASTREEDGYTF.

The sample holds a few counts of this clonotype. The genes are TRBV6-2 or TRBV6-3 and TRBJ2-3; 7 bases map to TRBD2. This CDR3 has 15 residues. Germline CDR1 and CDR2: MNHEY and SVGEGT. V lost 8 bases and J lost 0; bases outside the gene matches: 8. This CDR3 is CASLPGGTSTDTQYF. The CDR3 DNA follows: TGTGCCAGCCTACCCGGGGGGACTAGCACAGATACGCAGTATTTT.